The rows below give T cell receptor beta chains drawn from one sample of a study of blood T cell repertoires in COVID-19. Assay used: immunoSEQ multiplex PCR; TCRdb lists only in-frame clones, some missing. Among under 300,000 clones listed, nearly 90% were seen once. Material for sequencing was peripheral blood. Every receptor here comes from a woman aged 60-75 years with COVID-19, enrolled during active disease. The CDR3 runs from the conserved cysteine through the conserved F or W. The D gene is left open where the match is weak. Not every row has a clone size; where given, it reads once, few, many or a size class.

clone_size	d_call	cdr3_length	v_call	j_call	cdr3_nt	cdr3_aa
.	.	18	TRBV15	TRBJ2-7	TGTGCCACCAGCAGAGAAACCCCGACAGGAATTAGCTCCTACGAGCAGTACTTC	CATSRETPTGISSYEQYF
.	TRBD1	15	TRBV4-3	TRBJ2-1	TGCGCCAGCAGCCCAGGGGACAGGTCCTACAATGAGCAGTTCTTC	CASSPGDRSYNEQFF
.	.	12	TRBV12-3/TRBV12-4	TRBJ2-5	TGTGCCAGCAGTTTACTCGGGGAGACCCAGTACTTC	CASSLLGETQYF
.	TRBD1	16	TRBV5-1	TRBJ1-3	TGCGCCAGCAGCGACGGACAGGCCTTCGGGGGAAACACCATATATTTT	CASSDGQAFGGNTIYF
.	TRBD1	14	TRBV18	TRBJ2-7	TGTGCCAGCGCTGTAACAGGGGTGCTGGACGAGCAGTACTTC	CASAVTGVLDEQYF
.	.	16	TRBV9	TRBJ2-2	TGTGCCAGCAGCGTGGATTGGGCAGGGAACACCGGGGAGCTGTTTTTT	CASSVDWAGNTGELFF
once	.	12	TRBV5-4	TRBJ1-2	TGTGCCAGCAGTTTACAGGGTCACGGCTACACCTTC	CASSLQGHGYTF
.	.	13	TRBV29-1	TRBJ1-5	TGCAGCGTCCCCACAGGGAATCATCAGCCCCAGCATTTT	CSVPTGNHQPQHF
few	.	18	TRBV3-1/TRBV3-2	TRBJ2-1	TGTGCCAGCAGCCAAGGCGACCTAAGGACTTCTCCCTACAATGAGCAGTTCTTC	CASSQGDLRTSPYNEQFF
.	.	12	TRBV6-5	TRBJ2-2	TGTGCCAGCAGAAGGGAGACCGGGGAGCTGTTTTTT	CASRRETGELFF
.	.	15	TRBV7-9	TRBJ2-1	TGTGCCAGCAGCTCTTACAGGGGGGGCTACAATGAGCAGTTCTTC	CASSSYRGGYNEQFF
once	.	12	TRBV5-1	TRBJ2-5	TGCGCCAGCAGCGTCGGTAAAGAGACCCAGTACTTC	CASSVGKETQYF
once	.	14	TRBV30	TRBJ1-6	TGTGCCGGAAATTGGGCTGGGTCGAATTCACCCCTCCACTTT	CAGNWAGSNSPLHF
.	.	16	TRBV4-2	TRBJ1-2	TGTGCCAGCAGCCAGGCGTCCGGGGGGCCGTGGTATGGCTACACCTTC	CASSQASGGPWYGYTF
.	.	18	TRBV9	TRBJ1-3	TGTGCCAGCAGCGTAGGGGGGAACAGGGCCCACTCTGGAAACACCATATATTTT	CASSVGGNRAHSGNTIYF
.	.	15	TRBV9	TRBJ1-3	TGTGCCAGCAGCGTAGGAGTCATCCCTGGAAACACCATATATTTT	CASSVGVIPGNTIYF
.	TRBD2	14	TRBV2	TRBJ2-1	TGTGCCAGCACTTTCCGGGACTACGGCAATGAGCAGTTCTTC	CASTFRDYGNEQFF